The 16 T cell receptor beta chains reported below all come from one sample, sequenced in a study of T cell responses to AZD1222 COVID-19 vaccine. Method: immunoSEQ multiplex PCR; TCRdb's copy keeps in-frame clones and lacks some. Of under 150,000 clones listed, 80% to 90% are singletons. The sample consisted of peripheral blood, taken on day 0 of AZD1222 vaccination. The receptors originated from an adult in good health.

This chain connects TRBV3-1 (or the pseudogene TRBV3-2) to TRBJ2-1; 16 nucleotides align to TRBD2. The CDR3 totals 17 residues. Per germline, CDR1 LGHDT and CDR2 YNNKEL (reference sequence). The V and J ends lost 4 bases and 5 bases, in that order; junction bases with no gene match: 5. CDR3 nucleotides: TGTGCCAGCAGCCGGTCCGGGACTAGCGGGAGGGACAATGAGCAGTTCTTC. The encoded protein is CASSRSGTSGRDNEQFF.

The chain has TRBV19 and TRBJ2-2, with D possibly matching TRBD2 (5 bases). From germline, CDR1 is LNHDA and CDR2 SQIVND (reference sequence). Trimming stripped 5 bases from V and 1 base from J, with 11 bases between. This CDR3 has 15 amino acids. The CDR3 reads CASSAGLWNTGELFF. In nucleotides, the CDR3 is TGTGCCAGTAGTGCCGGACTGTGGAACACCGGGGAGCTGTTTTTT.

In DNA, the CDR3 is TGTGCCAGTTACCCCGACACAGGGGGTGGAAACTATGGCTACACCTTC. Translation: CASYPDTGGGNYGYTF. The chain joins TRBV19 to TRBJ1-2; 8 bases match TRBD1. Trimming cost V 8 bases and J 2 bases; bases outside gene matches: 13. The CDR3 is made up of 16 amino acids. CDR1 is LNHDA, CDR2 SQIVND, per germline (reference sequence). Variable domain in full (rest from reference TRBV19 and TRBJ1-2): DGGITQSPKYLFRKEGQNVTLSCEQNLNHDAMYWYRQDPGQGLRLIYYSQIVNDFQKGDIAEGYSVSREKKESFPLTVTSAQKNPTAFYLCASYPDTGGGNYGYTFGSGTRLTVV.

The chain is built from TRBV7-2 and TRBJ1-6; possibly TRBD1 for D (5 bases). Trimming took 5 bases from V and 10 from J, leaving 15 bases between them. Germline V CDR1 and CDR2: SGHTA, FQGNSA. This CDR3 contains 14 residues. CDR3 region: CASSLGRVGSPLHF. CDR3 sequence (DNA): TGTGCCAGCAGCCTGGGGCGGGTGGGATCACCCCTCCACTTT.

This clone was found a few times. The J gene is TRBJ1-1, the V gene TRBV11-1, with D hard to call. This CDR3 has 12 residues. CDR1 is SGHAT, CDR2 FQDESV, per germline (reference sequence). The V end was cut by 1 base, the J end by 5 bases, with 5 bases between. DNA of the CDR3: TGTGCCAGCAGCTTAGGGGAGACTGAAGCTTTCTTT. Protein: CASSLGETEAFF.

This clone was recorded once. This rearrangement joins TRBV7-2 to TRBJ2-2, with 7 positions matching TRBD2. The CDR3 is 16 amino acids. J gave up 0 bases and V 5 bases, and 6 bases lay outside the gene matches. From germline, CDR1 is SGHTA and CDR2 FQGNSA. CDR3 nucleotide sequence: TGTGCCAGCAGCCGCCAACGGGGGGCGAACACCGGGGAGCTGTTTTTT. This translates into CASSRQRGANTGELFF.

The chain couples TRBV2 to TRBJ2-5; TRBD2 agrees at 7 bases. Germline values: CDR1 SNHLY, CDR2 FYNNEI. CDR3 length: 15 amino acids. J gave up 1 base and V 7 bases, and 9 bases lay outside the gene matches. The CDR3 nucleotides read TGTGCCAGCACAAGGTCTAGCGGCCCCCAAGAGACCCAGTACTTC. Amino acid sequence: CASTRSSGPQETQYF.

The genes are TRBV5-1 and TRBJ1-3, with no clear D. V was trimmed by 0 bases and J by 0 bases, leaving 10 bases between them. This CDR3 is 16 amino acids long. Germline V gene data show CDR1 as SGHRS and CDR2 as YFSETQ. Here the CDR3 DNA reads TGCGCCAGCAGCTTGGAAGGAGGCCTCTCTGGAAACACCATATATTTT. It translates to CASSLEGGLSGNTIYF.

The CDR3 region has the DNA TGTGCCAGCAGTTTATACCCCCCCCAGGGGCCCGCCCCCGCCCGTGGCTACACCTTC. Amino acid sequence: CASSLYPPQGPAPARGYTF. J is TRBJ1-2 and V is TRBV28; a weak D match, TRBD1 (6 bases). The V and J ends lost 1 base and 7 bases respectively, with 28 bases between them. CDR1 and CDR2 from the germline V gene are MDHEN and SYDVKM. The CDR3 covers 19 residues.

V gene TRBV10-3 combines with J gene TRBJ1-1; D is undetermined. Trimming pared 3 bases from V and 2 bases from J, leaving 10 bases between. This CDR3 contains 14 residues. The germline CDR1 and CDR2 sequences are ENHRY and SYGVKD. The chain's CDR3 is CAISDKGGNTEAFF. The CDR3 DNA sequence: TGTGCCATCAGTGACAAGGGAGGCAACACTGAAGCTTTCTTT.

This clone occurred once. J is TRBJ1-5 and V is TRBV7-9, with D perhaps TRBD1 (5 bases). V lost 4 bases, J lost 1 base, and 8 bases lay in between. Germline values: CDR1 SEHNR, CDR2 FQNEAQ (reference sequence). The CDR3 covers 14 residues. The CDR3 protein is CASSWDGSNQPQHF. As DNA, the CDR3 is TGTGCCAGCAGCTGGGACGGCAGCAATCAGCCCCAGCATTTT.

The chain links TRBV6-2 or TRBV6-3 to TRBJ2-7; 11 bases align to TRBD1. Trimming removed 6 bases from V and 7 bases from J; junction bases left unmatched: 14. The CDR3 loop spans 16 amino acids. Germline-derived CDR1 and CDR2 are MNHEY and SVGEGT. CDR3 bases: TGTGCCAGCAGCCCTCCAATTGGACAGGGGGCCGAGGAGCAGTACTTC. Amino acid sequence: CASSPPIGQGAEEQYF.

V usage is TRBV4-3 and J usage is TRBJ1-3; D is unresolved. The V and J ends lost 0 bases and 5 bases respectively, with 11 bases between them. This CDR3 has 15 residues. CDR1 is LGHNA, CDR2 YSLEER, per germline. CDR3 DNA sequence: TGCGCCAGCAGCCAAGATGTCAAGGTTAGAAACACCATATATTTT. It is translated as CASSQDVKVRNTIYF.

This clone was observed once. The rearrangement joins TRBV28 to TRBJ1-5; D call uncertain. Looked up from germline, CDR1 is MDHEN and CDR2 is SYDVKM. V dropped 6 bases and J dropped 9 bases, with 12 bases sitting between them. The CDR3 spans 12 residues. CDR3 sequence reads: CASSPPLGPQHF. In DNA, the CDR3 is TGTGCCAGCAGCCCCCCTTTAGGGCCCCAGCATTTT. Complete variable domain (other parts from reference TRBV28 and TRBJ1-5): DVKVTQSSRYLVKRTGEKVFLECVQDMDHENMFWYRQDPGLGLRLIYFSYDVKMKEKGDIPEGYSVSREKKERFSLILESASTNQTSMYLCASSPPLGPQHFGDGTRLSIL.

The chain joins TRBV4-2 to TRBJ2-1; D perhaps matches TRBD2 (5 bases). CDR1 and CDR2 from the germline V gene are LGHNA and YNFKEQ. The CDR3 totals 15 residues. The V and J ends lost 0 bases and 8 bases respectively, with 14 bases between them. The CDR3 DNA is TGTGCCAGCAGCCAAGATCCCGCGGGTGTAGATGAGCAGTTCTTC. Encoded protein: CASSQDPAGVDEQFF.

This CDR3 is CASMGAATNEKLFF. CDR3 DNA sequence: TGTGCCAGTATGGGGGCAGCAACTAATGAAAAACTGTTTTTT. The chain carries TRBV19 and TRBJ1-4; D perhaps matches TRBD1 (6 bases). The CDR3 contains 14 residues. Looked up from germline, CDR1 is LNHDA and CDR2 is SQIVND (reference sequence). The V end was cut by 7 bases, the J end by 0 bases, with 9 bases between.